This TCR beta chain was sequenced in a study of blood T cell repertoires in COVID-19. Study-level information: COVID-19 samples from acute and convalescent phases originated in the United States, Italy and Spain. From T cells, B-cell-depleted T cells, or PBMCs came the material, which was cDNA or gDNA.

Per the original data handling: Researchers report that nucleated cell counts were estimated from reference gene primer amplification. Produced via immunoSEQ multiplex PCR; TCRdb's table is partial and in-frame only. V, J and clone size reflect that table, while D and trimming were determined from the DNA. The table shows under 130,000 clones, with 65% to 80% occurring only once. Trimming cost V 7 bases and J 2 bases, with 16 bases left between them. The CDR3 extends over 15 amino acids. The germline V gene encodes CDR1 SEHNR and CDR2 FQNEAQ (reference sequence). This receptor was identified in a woman aged 70-85 years with acute or convalescent COVID-19. Sequencing input: peripheral blood. J is TRBJ2-3 and V is TRBV7-9, with TRBD2 as a possible D gene (6 bases). CDR3 DNA: TGTGCCAGCATCCGACGGGGACTCTACACAGATACGCAGTATTTT. Its protein is CASIRRGLYTDTQYF.